This T cell receptor beta chain was sequenced for a study of blood T cell repertoires in COVID-19. This clone was detected a few times. The assay was immunoSEQ multiplex PCR, and TCRdb's table has in-frame clones only and misses some. The sample lists 120,000 to 150,000 clones; 84% were seen once. CDR3 length: 13 residues. From germline, CDR1 is LNHDA and CDR2 SQIVND (reference sequence). The V and J ends lost 0 bases and 6 bases, in that order; junction bases with no gene match: 2. The sequenced material came from PBMCs or T cells enriched from blood (not recorded which). This chain uses TRBV19 with TRBJ2-7; TRBD1 matches at 7 bases. This sequence was found in a woman in her 50s who had been exposed to COVID-19. The CDR3 here is CASSIEGTVEQYF. The CDR3 DNA sequence: TGTGCCAGTAGTATAGAAGGGACAGTCGAGCAGTACTTC.